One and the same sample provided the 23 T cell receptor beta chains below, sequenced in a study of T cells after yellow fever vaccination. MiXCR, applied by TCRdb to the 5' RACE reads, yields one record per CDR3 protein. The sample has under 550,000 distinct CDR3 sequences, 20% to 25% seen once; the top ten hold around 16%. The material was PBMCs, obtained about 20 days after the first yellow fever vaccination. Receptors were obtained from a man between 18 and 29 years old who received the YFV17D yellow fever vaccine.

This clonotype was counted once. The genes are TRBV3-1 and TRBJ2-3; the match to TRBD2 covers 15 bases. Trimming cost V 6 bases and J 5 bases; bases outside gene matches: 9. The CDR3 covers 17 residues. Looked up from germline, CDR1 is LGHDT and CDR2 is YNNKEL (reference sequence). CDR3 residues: CASSTRTSGGGGDTQYF. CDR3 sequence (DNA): TGTGCCAGCAGTACTCGGACTAGCGGGGGGGGAGGAGATACGCAGTATTTT.

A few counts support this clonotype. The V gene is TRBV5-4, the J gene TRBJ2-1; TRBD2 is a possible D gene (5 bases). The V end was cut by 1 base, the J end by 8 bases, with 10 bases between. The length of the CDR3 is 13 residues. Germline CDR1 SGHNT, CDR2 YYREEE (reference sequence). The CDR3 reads CASSLWLAHEQFF. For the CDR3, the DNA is TGTGCCAGCAGCTTGTGGCTAGCCCATGAGCAGTTCTTC.

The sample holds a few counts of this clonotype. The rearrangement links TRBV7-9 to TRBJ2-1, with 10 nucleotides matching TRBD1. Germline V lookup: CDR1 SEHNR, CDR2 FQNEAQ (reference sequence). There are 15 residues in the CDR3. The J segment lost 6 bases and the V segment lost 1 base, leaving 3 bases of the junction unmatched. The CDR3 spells CASSLGQGAANEQFF. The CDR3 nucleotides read TGTGCCAGCAGCTTAGGACAGGGGGCGGCCAATGAGCAGTTCTTC.

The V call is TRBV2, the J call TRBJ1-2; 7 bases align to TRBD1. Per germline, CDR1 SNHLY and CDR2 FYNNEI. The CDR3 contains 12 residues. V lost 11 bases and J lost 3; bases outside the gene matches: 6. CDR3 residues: CACDREHYGYTF. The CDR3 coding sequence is TGTGCCTGCGACAGGGAACACTATGGCTACACCTTC.

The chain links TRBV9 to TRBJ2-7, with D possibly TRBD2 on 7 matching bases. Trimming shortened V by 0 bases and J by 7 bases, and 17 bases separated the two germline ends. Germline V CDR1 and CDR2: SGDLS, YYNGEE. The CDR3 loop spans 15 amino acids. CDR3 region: CASSVGAGATEEQYF. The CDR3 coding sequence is TGTGCCAGCAGCGTAGGGGCGGGGGCCACGGAAGAGCAGTACTTC.

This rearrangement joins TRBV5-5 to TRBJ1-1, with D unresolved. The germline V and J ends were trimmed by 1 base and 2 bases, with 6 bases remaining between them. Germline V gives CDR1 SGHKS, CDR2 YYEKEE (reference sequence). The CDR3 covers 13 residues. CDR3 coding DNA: TGTGCCAGCAGCTTGCGGCACAACACTGAAGCTTTCTTT. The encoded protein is CASSLRHNTEAFF.

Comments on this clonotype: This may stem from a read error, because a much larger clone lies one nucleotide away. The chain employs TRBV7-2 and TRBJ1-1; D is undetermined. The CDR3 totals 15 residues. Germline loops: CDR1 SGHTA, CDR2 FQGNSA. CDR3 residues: CVSSPVSRRNTEAFF. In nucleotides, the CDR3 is TGTGTCAGCAGCCCGGTATCACGAAGGAACACTGAAGCTTTCTTT.

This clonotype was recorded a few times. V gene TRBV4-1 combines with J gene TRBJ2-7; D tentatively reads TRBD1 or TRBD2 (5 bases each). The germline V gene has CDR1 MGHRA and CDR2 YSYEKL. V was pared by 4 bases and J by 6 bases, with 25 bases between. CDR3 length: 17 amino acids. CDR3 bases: TGCGCCAGCAGCCTAAGTCCTGGGGTCCAGGGAGAGGGCGAGCAGTACTTC. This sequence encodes CASSLSPGVQGEGEQYF.

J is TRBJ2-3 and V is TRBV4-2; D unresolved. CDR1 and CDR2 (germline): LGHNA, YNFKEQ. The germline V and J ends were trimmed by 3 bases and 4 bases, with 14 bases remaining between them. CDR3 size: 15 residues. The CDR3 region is CASSQTPAPADTQYF. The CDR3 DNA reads TGTGCCAGCAGCCAGACGCCCGCCCCCGCAGATACGCAGTATTTT.

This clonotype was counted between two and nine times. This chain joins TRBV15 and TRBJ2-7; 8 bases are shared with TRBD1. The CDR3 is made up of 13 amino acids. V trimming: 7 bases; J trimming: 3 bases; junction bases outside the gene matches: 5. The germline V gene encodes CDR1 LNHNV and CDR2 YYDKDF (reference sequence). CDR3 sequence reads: CATTYDRGYEQYF. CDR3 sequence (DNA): TGTGCCACCACCTACGACAGGGGCTACGAGCAGTACTTC.

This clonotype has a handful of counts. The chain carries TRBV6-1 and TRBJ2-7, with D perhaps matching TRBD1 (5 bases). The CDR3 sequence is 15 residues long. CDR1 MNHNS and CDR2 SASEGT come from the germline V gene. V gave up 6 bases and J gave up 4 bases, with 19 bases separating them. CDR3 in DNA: TGTGCCAGCAGCCCGACGATCGGCCAGGGTTACGAGCAGTACTTC. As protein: CASSPTIGQGYEQYF.

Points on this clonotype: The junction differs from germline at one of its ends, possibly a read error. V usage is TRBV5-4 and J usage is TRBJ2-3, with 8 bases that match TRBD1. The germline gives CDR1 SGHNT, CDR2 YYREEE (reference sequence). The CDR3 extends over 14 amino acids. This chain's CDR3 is CASSLRTGPDTQYF. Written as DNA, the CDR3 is TGTGCTAGCAGCTTGAGGACAGGGCCAGATACGCAGTATTTT. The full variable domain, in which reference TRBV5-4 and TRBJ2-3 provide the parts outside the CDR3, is ETGVTQSPTHLIKTRGQQVTLRCSSQSGHNTVSWYQQALGQGPQFIFQYYREEENGRGNFPPRFSGLQFPNYSSELNVNALELDDSALYLCASSLRTGPDTQYFGPGTRLTVL.

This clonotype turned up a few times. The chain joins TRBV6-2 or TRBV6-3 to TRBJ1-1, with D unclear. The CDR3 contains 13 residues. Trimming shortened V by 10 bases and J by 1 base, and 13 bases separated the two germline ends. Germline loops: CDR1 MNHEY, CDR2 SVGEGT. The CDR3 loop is CAIETRRNTEAFF. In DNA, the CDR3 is TGTGCCATCGAGACCCGCCGGAACACTGAAGCTTTCTTT.

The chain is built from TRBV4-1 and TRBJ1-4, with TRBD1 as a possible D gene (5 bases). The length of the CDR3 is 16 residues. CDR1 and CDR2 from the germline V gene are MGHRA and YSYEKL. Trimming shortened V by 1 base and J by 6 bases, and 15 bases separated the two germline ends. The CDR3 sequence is CASSQGPAGGDEKLFF. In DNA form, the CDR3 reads TGCGCCAGCAGCCAAGGTCCTGCCGGGGGGGATGAAAAACTGTTTTTT.

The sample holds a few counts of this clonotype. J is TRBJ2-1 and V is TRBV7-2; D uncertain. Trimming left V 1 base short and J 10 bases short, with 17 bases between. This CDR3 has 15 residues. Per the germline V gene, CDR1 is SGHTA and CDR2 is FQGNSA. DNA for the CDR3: TGTGCCAGCAGCTTAGGGGCAGACTCGGATGGGGAGCAGTTCTTC. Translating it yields CASSLGADSDGEQFF.

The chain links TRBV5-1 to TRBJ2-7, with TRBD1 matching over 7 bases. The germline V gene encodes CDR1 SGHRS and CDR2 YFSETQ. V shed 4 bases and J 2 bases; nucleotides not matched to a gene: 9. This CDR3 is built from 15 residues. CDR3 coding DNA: TGCGCCAGCAGCCAACAGGGGTCCGCCGCCTACGAGCAGTACTTC. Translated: CASSQQGSAAYEQYF. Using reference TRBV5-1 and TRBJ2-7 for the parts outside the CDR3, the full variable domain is KAGVTQTPRYLIKTRGQQVTLSCSPISGHRSVSWYQQTPGQGLQFLFEYFSETQRNKGNFPGRFSGRQFSNSRSEMNVSTLELGDSALYLCASSQQGSAAYEQYFGPGTRLTVT.

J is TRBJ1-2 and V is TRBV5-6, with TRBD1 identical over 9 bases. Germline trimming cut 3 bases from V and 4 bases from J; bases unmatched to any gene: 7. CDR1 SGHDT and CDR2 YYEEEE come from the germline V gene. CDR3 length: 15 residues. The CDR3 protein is CASSSQDRGGYGYTF. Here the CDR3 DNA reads TGTGCCAGCAGCTCTCAGGACAGGGGTGGCTATGGCTACACCTTC.

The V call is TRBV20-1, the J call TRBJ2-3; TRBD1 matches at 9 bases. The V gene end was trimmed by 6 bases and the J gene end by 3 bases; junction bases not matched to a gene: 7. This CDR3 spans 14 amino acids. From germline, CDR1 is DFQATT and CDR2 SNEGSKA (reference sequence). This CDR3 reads CSAGQGIGTDTQYF. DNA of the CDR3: TGCAGTGCGGGACAGGGAATTGGGACAGATACGCAGTATTTT.

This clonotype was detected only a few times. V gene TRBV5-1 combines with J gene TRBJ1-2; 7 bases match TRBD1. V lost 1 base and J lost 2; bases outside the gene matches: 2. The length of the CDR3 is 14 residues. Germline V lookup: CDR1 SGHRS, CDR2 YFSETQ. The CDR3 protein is CASSLQGVNYGYTF. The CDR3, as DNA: TGCGCCAGCAGCTTGCAGGGGGTCAACTATGGCTACACCTTC.

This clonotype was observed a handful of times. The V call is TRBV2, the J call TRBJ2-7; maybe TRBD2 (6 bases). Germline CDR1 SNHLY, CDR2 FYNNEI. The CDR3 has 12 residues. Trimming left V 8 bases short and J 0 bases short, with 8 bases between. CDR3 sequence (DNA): TGTGCCAGCGGGGGGAGCTCCTACGAGCAGTACTTC. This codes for CASGGSSYEQYF.

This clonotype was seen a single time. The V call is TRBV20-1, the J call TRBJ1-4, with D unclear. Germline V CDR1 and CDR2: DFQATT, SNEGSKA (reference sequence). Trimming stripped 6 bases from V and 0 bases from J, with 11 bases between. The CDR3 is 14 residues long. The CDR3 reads CSANDPATNEKLFF. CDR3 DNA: TGCAGTGCAAATGACCCTGCAACTAATGAAAAACTGTTTTTT.

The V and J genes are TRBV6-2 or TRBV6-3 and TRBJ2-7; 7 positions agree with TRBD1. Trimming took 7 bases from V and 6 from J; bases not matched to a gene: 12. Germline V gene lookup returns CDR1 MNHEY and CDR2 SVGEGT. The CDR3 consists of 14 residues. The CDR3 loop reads CASTQDRSYSEQYF. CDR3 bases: TGTGCCAGCACCCAGGACAGGAGTTATAGCGAGCAGTACTTC.

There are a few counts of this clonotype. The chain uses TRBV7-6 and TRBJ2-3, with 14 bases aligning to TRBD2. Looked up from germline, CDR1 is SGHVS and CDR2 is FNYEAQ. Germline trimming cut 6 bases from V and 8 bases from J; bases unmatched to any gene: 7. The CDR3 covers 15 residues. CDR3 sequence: CASRLTSGGDGTQYF. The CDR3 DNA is TGTGCCAGCAGATTGACTAGCGGGGGGGATGGTACGCAGTATTTT.